This TCR beta chain originates from a study of T-cell memory formation after mild COVID-19. Study overall: Among the donors, TCR clusters were largely specific to each donor. Study-wide points: Among CD4+ contracting clones, most were CM and EM, and CD8+ ones EMRA. Clones contracting across day 15 to 85 had a balanced CD4/CD8 profile; later expanding clones leaned CD4+.

TCRdb independently ran MiXCR on the 5' RACE reads; one entry per CDR3 protein. The data show over 400,000 distinct CDR3 sequences, less than 25% seen once. V gave up 4 bases and J gave up 4 bases, with 10 bases separating them. The CDR3 consists of 12 residues. Germline CDR1 and CDR2: SQVTM and ANQGSEA. Ten or more counts support this clonotype. As yet, its antigen is unknown. The receptor was isolated from an adult woman who had mild COVID-19 (a few samples of this study predate the infection). Cell type and time point are not known. This chain connects TRBV29-1 to TRBJ1-2; D is uncertain. The specimen was PBMCs or a T cell subset sorted from them (not recorded which). The CDR3 protein is CSVVKGTYGYTF. The CDR3 nucleotides are TGCAGCGTTGTGAAGGGTACCTATGGCTACACCTTC.